The 32 T cell receptor beta chains below all came from one sample that was sequenced in a study of graft-versus-host responses after intestinal transplantation. Their cognate antigens are unknown. Clones were sequenced by immunoSEQ multiplex PCR, and TCRdb holds only the in-frame ones, with some missing. The sample consists of tens of thousands of clones, more than 90% of them appearing once. The specimen comprised unstimulated CD8+ T cells sorted from spleen or lymph node cells, sampled before transplant. The receptors shown here come from a human donor who was the organ donor for an intestinal transplant.

As to this clone: This could be a read error, since a much larger clone is one nucleotide away. The DNA of the CDR3 is TGTGCCAGCAGTGACAGGGAGAACACTGAAGCTTTCTTT. As protein: CASSDRENTEAFF. The chain carries TRBV6-5 and TRBJ1-1; 7 bases are a match to TRBD1. Germline V gives CDR1 MNHEY, CDR2 SVGAGI. Trimming cost V 5 bases and J 1 base; bases outside gene matches: 1. This CDR3 region has 13 residues.

The chain carries TRBV6-5 and TRBJ2-1; 9 positions match TRBD2. In germline, CDR1 is MNHEY, CDR2 SVGAGI. V dropped 2 bases and J dropped 8; count of bases not matched to a gene: 4. The CDR3 covers 14 residues. The CDR3 region is CASSYPAGGDEQFF. In DNA, the CDR3 is TGTGCCAGCAGTTACCCAGCGGGAGGCGATGAGCAGTTCTTC.

The rearrangement links TRBV6-6 to TRBJ1-1, with a tentative D call TRBD1 (5 bases). Trimming removed 10 bases from V and 1 base from J, with 16 bases in between. This CDR3 has 14 amino acids. Germline CDR1 reads MNHNY; CDR2 reads SVGAGI (reference sequence). CDR3 coding DNA: TGTGCCATCCTATCCGGCGGGGGGAACACTGAAGCTTTCTTT. Its translation is CAILSGGGNTEAFF.

The chain recombines TRBV6-5 with TRBJ2-1; 11 bases match TRBD2. This CDR3 contains 14 residues. CDR1 and CDR2 (germline): MNHEY, SVGAGI. Trimming cost V 6 bases and J 3 bases; bases outside gene matches: 1. CDR3 nucleotide sequence: TGTGCCAGCAGCGGGACTAGCGGCTACAATGAGCAGTTCTTC. Translation: CASSGTSGYNEQFF.

V gene TRBV4-2 combines with J gene TRBJ2-4, with unresolved D. CDR3 length: 13 residues. Trimming took off 3 bases at V and 6 bases at J, with 9 bases between the two ends. Germline CDR1 is LGHNA and CDR2 is YNFKEQ. The CDR3 reads CASSHASRNIQYF. The CDR3, as DNA: TGTGCCAGCAGCCATGCCAGTCGAAACATTCAGTACTTC.

J is TRBJ1-1 and V is TRBV7-9, with TRBD1 matching 7 bases. Germline CDR1 SEHNR, CDR2 FQNEAQ (reference sequence). The CDR3 loop spans 18 amino acids. With V trimmed by 4 bases and J by 0 bases, 14 bases remained unmatched. This CDR3 reads CASSSLRTGSLVNTEAFF. The CDR3 coding sequence is TGTGCCAGCAGCTCGTTGAGGACAGGTAGCCTCGTGAACACTGAAGCTTTCTTT.

This chain joins TRBV9 and TRBJ2-5; D might be TRBD2 (5 bases). The J call could be wrong; TRBJ2-7 is a better fit for the DNA end. The CDR3 length is 14 residues. Germline CDR1 SGDLS, CDR2 YYNGEE. The CDR3 DNA reads as TGTGCCAGCAGCGTATTTGGGAGTGGAAGCGAGCAGTACTTC. It yields the protein CASSVFGSGSEQYF.

This chain joins TRBV6-5 and TRBJ2-3, with D perhaps TRBD2 (5 bases). The CDR3 has 16 residues. Trimming removed 0 bases from V and 3 bases from J, with 13 bases in between. Germline CDR1 and CDR2: MNHEY and SVGAGI. The CDR3 nucleotides read TGTGCCAGCAGTTACTCGCCTAGCCTTTGGACAGATACGCAGTATTTT. Translating gives CASSYSPSLWTDTQYF.

The sample holds a few counts of this clone. V gene TRBV30 combines with J gene TRBJ1-5; D call uncertain. V lost 1 base, J lost 2 bases, and 9 bases lay in between. The CDR3 runs 14 residues. Germline assignment: CDR1 GTSNPN and CDR2 SVGIG (reference sequence). The CDR3: CAWSAGSGNQPQHF. For the CDR3, the DNA is TGTGCCTGGAGTGCGGGTTCTGGCAATCAGCCCCAGCATTTT.

This clone came up once. The V call is TRBV27, the J call TRBJ2-1; no reliable D call. Trimming left V 7 bases short and J 4 bases short, with 14 bases between. The germline V gene has CDR1 MNHEY and CDR2 SMNVEV (reference sequence). The CDR3 is 14 amino acids. CDR3 coding DNA: TGTGCCAGCACTCCCTCTTCTAGTTACAATGAGCAGTTCTTC. It is translated as CASTPSSSYNEQFF.

The chain couples TRBV28 to TRBJ1-2; D may be TRBD1 (5 bases). Trimming cost V 2 bases and J 3 bases, with 16 bases left between them. CDR3 length equals 16 residues. Germline loops: CDR1 MDHEN, CDR2 SYDVKM. CDR3 sequence: CASSLSGGSWYYGYTF. The DNA for the CDR3 is TGTGCCAGCAGTTTAAGTGGGGGGAGTTGGTACTATGGCTACACCTTC.

The chain uses TRBV28 and TRBJ1-5; TRBD1 matches at 8 bases. CDR1 and CDR2 from the germline V gene are MDHEN and SYDVKM. V trimming: 5 bases; J trimming: 2 bases; junction bases outside the gene matches: 11. The CDR3 is made up of 17 amino acids. CDR3 protein: CASSPDHRGWGNQPQHF. Written as DNA, the CDR3 is TGTGCCAGCAGTCCGGACCACAGGGGGTGGGGCAATCAGCCCCAGCATTTT.

The V call is TRBV6-5, the J call TRBJ2-3; D is unresolved. CDR1 and CDR2 (germline): MNHEY, SVGAGI. The CDR3 extends over 14 amino acids. V shed 0 bases and J shed 5 bases, with 9 bases lying between them. CDR3 DNA sequence: TGTGCCAGCAGTTACTCCTTTTCCCGAGATACGCAGTATTTT. Protein: CASSYSFSRDTQYF.

The chain has TRBV19 and TRBJ1-4, with TRBD1 matching 7 bases. The CDR3 loop spans 18 amino acids. Germline CDR1 reads LNHDA; CDR2 reads SQIVND (reference sequence). Germline trimming cut 5 bases from V and 5 bases from J; bases unmatched to any gene: 17. The CDR3 loop is CASSAEPGQLIPNEKLFF. For the CDR3, the DNA is TGTGCCAGTAGTGCTGAACCGGGACAGCTAATTCCGAATGAAAAACTGTTTTTT. Full variable domain (missing parts from reference TRBV19 and TRBJ1-4): DGGITQSPKYLFRKEGQNVTLSCEQNLNHDAMYWYRQDPGQGLRLIYYSQIVNDFQKGDIAEGYSVSREKKESFPLTVTSAQKNPTAFYLCASSAEPGQLIPNEKLFFGSGTQLSVL.

The chain carries TRBV6-1 and TRBJ2-7; D is ambiguous. V lost 2 bases, J lost 3 bases, and 11 bases lay in between. The germline gives CDR1 MNHNS, CDR2 SASEGT. CDR3 length: 14 amino acids. The chain's CDR3 is CASSERPGSYEQYF. The CDR3 DNA sequence: TGTGCCAGCAGTGAACGACCAGGCAGCTACGAGCAGTACTTC.

The chain has TRBV5-1 and TRBJ2-5; no clear D. With the DNA end fitting TRBJ2-7 better, the J assignment may be wrong. Germline V gene sequence: CDR1 SGHRS, CDR2 YFSETQ. The length of the CDR3 is 15 residues. CDR3 in amino acids: CASSLEAGRTYEQYF. The CDR3 nucleotides read TGCGCCAGCAGCTTGGAGGCAGGTAGAACTTACGAGCAGTACTTC.

V and J are TRBV7-8 and TRBJ1-1; 9 bases line up with TRBD1. The V gene's germline CDR1 is SGHVS and CDR2 FQNEAQ. The V and J ends lost 4 bases and 1 base, in that order; junction bases with no gene match: 4. The CDR3 sequence is 15 residues long. CDR3 region: CASSSGQGRNTEAFF. CDR3 in DNA: TGTGCCAGCAGCTCGGGACAGGGAAGGAACACTGAAGCTTTCTTT.

This clone was counted a single time. The V gene is TRBV11-2, the J gene TRBJ2-7; 8 bases agree with TRBD2. The CDR3 has 15 residues. Germline trimming cut 1 base from V and 3 bases from J; bases unmatched to any gene: 5. Germline values: CDR1 SGHAT, CDR2 FQNNGV. The CDR3 spells CASSLGPSGYYEQYF. The CDR3 DNA is TGTGCCAGCAGCTTAGGGCCTAGCGGGTACTACGAGCAGTACTTC.

The genes are TRBV2 and TRBJ1-2; D gene uncertain. Trimming cost V 3 bases and J 3 bases, with 11 bases left between them. Germline lookup yields CDR1 SNHLY and CDR2 FYNNEI. The CDR3 consists of 14 residues. The CDR3 nucleotides read TGTGCCAGCAGTGACGGTGGAGGAGACTATGGCTACACCTTC. Translated, it gives CASSDGGGDYGYTF.

This clone was observed once. The V and J genes are TRBV11-2 and TRBJ2-7, with 7 bases aligning to TRBD2. The CDR3 covers 15 residues. V trimming: 5 bases; J trimming: 4 bases; junction bases outside the gene matches: 11. Germline V CDR1 and CDR2: SGHAT, FQNNGV. The CDR3 sequence: CASSPPSGEGYEQYF. DNA of the CDR3: TGTGCCAGCAGCCCCCCCTCGGGGGAGGGTTACGAGCAGTACTTC.

The chain links TRBV19 to TRBJ1-5, with D possibly matching TRBD1 (6 bases). The V end lost 5 bases, the J end lost 6 bases, and 14 bases lay between the germline ends. Germline CDR1 reads LNHDA; CDR2 reads SQIVND (reference sequence). The CDR3 is made up of 14 amino acids. CDR3 DNA: TGTGCCAGTAGTGCTTTAGGGGGGGGTCAGCCCCAGCATTTT. Translating it yields CASSALGGGQPQHF.

This rearrangement joins TRBV5-1 to TRBJ1-4, with D uncertain. Germline V lookup: CDR1 SGHRS, CDR2 YFSETQ. The CDR3 runs to 16 residues. V lost 4 bases and J lost 11, with 24 bases in between. The CDR3 sequence is CASSPERSPNIFKLFF. The CDR3 coding sequence is TGCGCCAGCAGCCCCGAGAGGTCTCCGAATATCTTCAAACTGTTTTTT.

The chain combines TRBV6-4 with TRBJ2-2; 8 bases are a match to TRBD2. This CDR3 has 17 amino acids. Germline-derived CDR1 and CDR2 are MRHNA and SNTAGT. With V trimmed by 5 bases and J by 4 bases, 12 bases remained unmatched. CDR3 nucleotides: TGTGCCAGCAGTCAAACTAGCGGATCATATTCCACCGGGGAGCTGTTTTTT. It encodes CASSQTSGSYSTGELFF.

The CDR3 DNA reads TGTGCCAGCAGTTACTCGGACTCTCAGCCCCAGCATTTT. Translated: CASSYSDSQPQHF. The chain carries TRBV6-6 and TRBJ1-5, with D unclear. CDR1 and CDR2 from the germline V gene are MNHNY and SVGAGI (reference sequence). Deletions cut 0 bases from V and 6 bases from J, with 6 bases between. CDR3 length equals 13 residues.

The chain links TRBV6-5 to TRBJ1-1; D remains unclear. V dropped 3 bases and J dropped 4 bases, with 6 bases sitting between them. In germline, CDR1 is MNHEY, CDR2 SVGAGI. This CDR3 contains 12 residues. The CDR3 DNA reads TGTGCCAGCAGTTATGCGGGCACTGAAGCTTTCTTT. This codes for CASSYAGTEAFF.

This clone appeared once. The chain combines TRBV7-8 with TRBJ2-1, with TRBD2 identical over 7 bases. Per germline, CDR1 SGHVS and CDR2 FQNEAQ. V trimming: 5 bases; J trimming: 1 base; junction bases outside the gene matches: 2. The CDR3 totals 14 residues. The CDR3 loop reads CASSTGGSYNEQFF. As DNA, the CDR3 is TGTGCCAGCAGCACGGGGGGTTCCTACAATGAGCAGTTCTTC.

This chain joins TRBV5-1 and TRBJ2-1; D call uncertain. Germline CDR1 is SGHRS and CDR2 is YFSETQ. The CDR3 is 15 amino acids. With 0 bases removed from V and 0 bases from J, the gap between germline ends came to 7 bases. This chain's CDR3 is CASSLVTASYNEQFF. The CDR3, as DNA: TGCGCCAGCAGCTTGGTTACAGCCTCCTACAATGAGCAGTTCTTC. Full variable domain (remainder filled in from reference TRBV5-1 and TRBJ2-1): KAGVTQTPRYLIKTRGQQVTLSCSPISGHRSVSWYQQTPGQGLQFLFEYFSETQRNKGNFPGRFSGRQFSNSRSEMNVSTLELGDSALYLCASSLVTASYNEQFFGPGTRLTVL.

This clone has a handful of counts. The V gene is TRBV30, the J gene TRBJ2-4, with D possibly TRBD2 on 6 matching bases. Germline CDR1 reads GTSNPN; CDR2 reads SVGIG (reference sequence). Trimming shortened V by 2 bases and J by 7 bases, and 15 bases separated the two germline ends. The CDR3 extends over 14 amino acids. CDR3 loop: CAWSLKSDYNIQYF. In DNA form, the CDR3 reads TGTGCCTGGAGTCTAAAATCGGACTACAACATTCAGTACTTC. The entire variable domain, with the rest obtained from reference TRBV30 and TRBJ2-4, is as follows: SQTIHQWPATLVQPVGSPLSLECTVEGTSNPNLYWYRQAAGRGLQLLFYSVGIGQISSEVPQNLSASRPQDRQFILSSKKLLLSDSGFYLCAWSLKSDYNIQYFGAGTRLSVL.

The genes are TRBV2 and TRBJ1-4; D not resolved. The germline V gene has CDR1 SNHLY and CDR2 FYNNEI. The CDR3 is 13 residues long. Trimming left V 3 bases short and J 12 bases short, with 14 bases between. CDR3 sequence reads: CASSEWVQRELFF. The CDR3 coding sequence is TGTGCCAGCAGTGAGTGGGTTCAGCGGGAACTGTTTTTT.

This chain joins TRBV23-1 and TRBJ1-2; D gene ambiguous. TRBV23-1 is assigned to the ORF class and has an uncertain function. Trimming stripped 6 bases from V and 6 bases from J, with 14 bases between. The CDR3 extends over 13 amino acids. The CDR3 loop is CASSPGRLHGYTF. CDR3 bases: TGCGCCAGCAGCCCCGGGAGGCTACATGGCTACACCTTC.

J is TRBJ2-3 and V is TRBV5-4, with TRBD2 as a possible D gene (6 bases). Trimming took off 0 bases at V and 12 bases at J, with 11 bases between the two ends. The CDR3 is 12 residues long. In germline, CDR1 is SGHNT, CDR2 YYREEE (reference sequence). The CDR3 region is CASSLDGTLQYF. DNA for the CDR3: TGTGCCAGCAGCTTGGACGGGACTCTTCAGTATTTT.

The J gene is TRBJ2-1, the V gene TRBV5-1, with TRBD2 matching 13 bases. Germline V gene data show CDR1 as SGHRS and CDR2 as YFSETQ. The trim removed 4 bases at V and 3 bases at J, leaving 7 bases unmatched. The CDR3 loop spans 17 amino acids. The CDR3 DNA reads TGCGCCAGCAGCCACCCGACTAGCGGGAGGTACTACAATGAGCAGTTCTTC. It specifies CASSHPTSGRYYNEQFF.